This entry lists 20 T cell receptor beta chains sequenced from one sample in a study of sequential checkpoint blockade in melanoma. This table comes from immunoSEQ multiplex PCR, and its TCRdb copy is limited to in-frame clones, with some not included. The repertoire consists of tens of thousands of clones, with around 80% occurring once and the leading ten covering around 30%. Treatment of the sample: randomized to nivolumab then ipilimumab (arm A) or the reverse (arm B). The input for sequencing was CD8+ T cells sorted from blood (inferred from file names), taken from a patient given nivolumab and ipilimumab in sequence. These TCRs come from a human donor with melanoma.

The CDR3, as DNA: TGTGCCAGCAGCTTTTGGGAGGCAAGGGAGAAAAAACTGTTTTTT. Its protein product is CASSFWEAREKKLFF. The chain combines TRBV11-2 with TRBJ1-4; the D is unclear. Trimming stripped 3 bases from V and 9 bases from J, with 17 bases between. Germline V gives CDR1 SGHAT, CDR2 FQNNGV. The CDR3 sequence is 15 residues long. The whole variable domain, remainder taken from reference TRBV11-2 and TRBJ1-4, is EAGVAQSPRYKIIEKRQSVAFWCNPISGHATLYWYQQILGQGPKLLIQFQNNGVVDDSQLPKDRFSAERLKGVDSTLKIQPAKLEDSAVYLCASSFWEAREKKLFFGSGTQLSVL.

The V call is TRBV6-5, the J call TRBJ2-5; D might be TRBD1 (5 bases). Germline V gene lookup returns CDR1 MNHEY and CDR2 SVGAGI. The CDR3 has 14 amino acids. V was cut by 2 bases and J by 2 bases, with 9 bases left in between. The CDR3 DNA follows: TGTGCCAGCAGTTACGGGGCTATTCAAGAGACCCAGTACTTC. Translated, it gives CASSYGAIQETQYF.

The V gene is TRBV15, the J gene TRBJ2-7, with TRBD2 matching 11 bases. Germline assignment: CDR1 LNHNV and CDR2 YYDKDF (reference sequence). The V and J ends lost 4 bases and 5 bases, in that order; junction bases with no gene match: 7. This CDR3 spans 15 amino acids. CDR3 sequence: CATSITGTSGNEQYF. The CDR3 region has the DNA TGTGCCACCAGCATAACCGGGACTAGCGGAAACGAGCAGTACTTC.

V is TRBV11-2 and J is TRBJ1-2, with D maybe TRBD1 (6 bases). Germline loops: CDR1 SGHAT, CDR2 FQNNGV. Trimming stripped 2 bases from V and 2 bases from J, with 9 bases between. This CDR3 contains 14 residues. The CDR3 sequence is CASSLKTGNYGYTF. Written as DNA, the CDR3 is TGTGCCAGCAGCTTAAAAACAGGGAACTATGGCTACACCTTC.

CDR3: CASRMTGRETQYF. In nucleotides, the CDR3 is TGCGCCAGCAGGATGACAGGGAGAGAGACCCAGTACTTC. The V and J genes are TRBV10-2 and TRBJ2-5; TRBD1 matches at 7 bases. CDR3 size: 13 residues. Trimming removed 6 bases from V and 4 bases from J; junction bases left unmatched: 5. Per germline, CDR1 WSHSY and CDR2 SAAADI.

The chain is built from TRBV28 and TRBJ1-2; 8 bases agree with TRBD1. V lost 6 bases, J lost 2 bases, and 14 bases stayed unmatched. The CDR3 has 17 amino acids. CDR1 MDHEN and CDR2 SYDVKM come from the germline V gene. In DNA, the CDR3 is TGTGCCAGCAGACCTCTACGGACAGGGCGGATGAACTATGGCTACACCTTC. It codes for CASRPLRTGRMNYGYTF.

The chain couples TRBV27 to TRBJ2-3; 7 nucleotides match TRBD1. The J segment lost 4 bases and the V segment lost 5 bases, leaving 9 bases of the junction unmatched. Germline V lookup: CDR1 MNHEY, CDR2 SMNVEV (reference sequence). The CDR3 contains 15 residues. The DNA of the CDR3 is TGTGCCAGCAGTCGTAGACAGGGTTATGCAGATACGCAGTATTTT. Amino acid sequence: CASSRRQGYADTQYF.

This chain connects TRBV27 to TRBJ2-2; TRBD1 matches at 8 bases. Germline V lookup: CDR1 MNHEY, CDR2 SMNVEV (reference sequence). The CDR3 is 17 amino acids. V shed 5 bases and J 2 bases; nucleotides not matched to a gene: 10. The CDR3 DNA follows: TGTGCCAGCAGTCAGGACAGGGCTAGGGTAAACACCGGGGAGCTGTTTTTT. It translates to CASSQDRARVNTGELFF.

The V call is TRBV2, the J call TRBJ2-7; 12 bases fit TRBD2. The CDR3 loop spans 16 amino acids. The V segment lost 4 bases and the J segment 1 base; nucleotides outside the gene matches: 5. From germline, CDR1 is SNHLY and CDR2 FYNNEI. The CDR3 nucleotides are TGTGCCAGCAGTGGACTAGCGGGAGTAAATTCCTACGAGCAGTACTTC. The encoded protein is CASSGLAGVNSYEQYF.

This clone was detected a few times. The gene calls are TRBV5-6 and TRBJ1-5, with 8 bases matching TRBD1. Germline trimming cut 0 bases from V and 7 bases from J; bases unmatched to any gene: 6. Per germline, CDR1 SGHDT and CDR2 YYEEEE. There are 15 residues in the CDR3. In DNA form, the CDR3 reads TGTGCCAGCAGCTTGGGGACAGGGTTTAGACAGCCCCAGCATTTT. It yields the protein CASSLGTGFRQPQHF.

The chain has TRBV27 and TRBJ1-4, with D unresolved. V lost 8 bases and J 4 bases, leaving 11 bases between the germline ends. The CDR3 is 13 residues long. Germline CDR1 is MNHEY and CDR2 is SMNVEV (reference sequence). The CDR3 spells CASSIFGNEKLFF. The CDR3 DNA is TGTGCCAGCTCTATTTTCGGTAATGAAAAACTGTTTTTT.

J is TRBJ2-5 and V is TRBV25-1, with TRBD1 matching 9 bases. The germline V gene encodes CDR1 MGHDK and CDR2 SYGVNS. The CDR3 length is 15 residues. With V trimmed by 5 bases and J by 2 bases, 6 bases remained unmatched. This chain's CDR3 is CASSHQDRGQETQYF. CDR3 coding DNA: TGTGCCAGCAGTCATCAGGACAGGGGACAAGAGACCCAGTACTTC.

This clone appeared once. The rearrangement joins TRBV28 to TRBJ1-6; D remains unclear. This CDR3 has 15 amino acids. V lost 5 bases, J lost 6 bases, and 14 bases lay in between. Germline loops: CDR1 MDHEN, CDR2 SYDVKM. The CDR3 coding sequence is TGTGCCAGCAGTCTCGAAGACACCGGTAATTCACCCCTCCACTTT. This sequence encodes CASSLEDTGNSPLHF.

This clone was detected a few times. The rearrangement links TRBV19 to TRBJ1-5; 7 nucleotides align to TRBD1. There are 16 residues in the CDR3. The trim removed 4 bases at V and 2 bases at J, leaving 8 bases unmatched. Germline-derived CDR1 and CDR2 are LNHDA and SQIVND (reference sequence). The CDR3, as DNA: TGTGCCAGTAGTACGAACAGGGGTTTCGGCAATCAGCCCCAGCATTTT. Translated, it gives CASSTNRGFGNQPQHF. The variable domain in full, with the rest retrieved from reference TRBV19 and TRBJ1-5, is DGGITQSPKYLFRKEGQNVTLSCEQNLNHDAMYWYRQDPGQGLRLIYYSQIVNDFQKGDIAEGYSVSREKKESFPLTVTSAQKNPTAFYLCASSTNRGFGNQPQHFGDGTRLSIL.

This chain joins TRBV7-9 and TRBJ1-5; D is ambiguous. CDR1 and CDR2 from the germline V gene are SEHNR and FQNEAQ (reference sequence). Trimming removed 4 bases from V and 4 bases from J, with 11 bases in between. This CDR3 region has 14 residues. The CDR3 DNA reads TGTGCCAGCAGCTCGGGTCAGATAAATCAGCCCCAGCATTTT. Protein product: CASSSGQINQPQHF.

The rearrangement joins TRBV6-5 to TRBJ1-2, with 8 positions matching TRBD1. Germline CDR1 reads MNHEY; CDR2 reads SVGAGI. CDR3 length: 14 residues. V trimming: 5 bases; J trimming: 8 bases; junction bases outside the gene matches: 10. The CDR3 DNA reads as TGTGCCAGCAGTAACCGACAGGGGATAGAAGGCTACACCTTC. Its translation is CASSNRQGIEGYTF.

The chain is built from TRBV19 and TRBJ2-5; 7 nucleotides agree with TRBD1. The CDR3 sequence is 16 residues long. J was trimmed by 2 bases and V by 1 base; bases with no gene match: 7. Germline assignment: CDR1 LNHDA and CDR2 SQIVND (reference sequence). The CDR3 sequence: CASSIGPGQLQETQYF. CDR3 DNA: TGTGCCAGTAGTATAGGGCCGGGACAGCTACAAGAGACCCAGTACTTC.

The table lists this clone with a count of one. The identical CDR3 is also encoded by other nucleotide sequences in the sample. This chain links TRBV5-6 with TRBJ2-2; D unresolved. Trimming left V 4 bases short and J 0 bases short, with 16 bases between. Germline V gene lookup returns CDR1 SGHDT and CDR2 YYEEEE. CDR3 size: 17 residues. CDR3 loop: CASSQIKHYANTGELFF. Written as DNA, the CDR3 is TGTGCCAGCAGCCAAATTAAGCACTATGCGAACACCGGGGAGCTGTTTTTT.

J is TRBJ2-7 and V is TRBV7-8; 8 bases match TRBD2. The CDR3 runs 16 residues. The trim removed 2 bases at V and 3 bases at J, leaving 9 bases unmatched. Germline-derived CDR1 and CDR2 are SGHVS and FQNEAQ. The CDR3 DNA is TGTGCCAGCAGCTTATCGCGGGCTAGCGGGCTCTACGAGCAGTACTTC. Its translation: CASSLSRASGLYEQYF.

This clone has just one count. This CDR3 is CASSYRTSPSYEQYF. CDR3 in DNA: TGTGCCAGCAGTTACCGGACATCCCCCTCCTACGAGCAGTACTTC. This chain joins TRBV27 and TRBJ2-7; a weak D match, TRBD1 (5 bases). V dropped 4 bases and J dropped 0 bases, with 13 bases sitting between them. Per germline, CDR1 MNHEY and CDR2 SMNVEV (reference sequence). The CDR3 consists of 15 residues.